This TCR beta chain comes out of a study of T cells after posttransplantation cyclophosphamide. Cells defined as naive were viable CD3+CD4+ or CD3+CD8+ and CCR7+CD45RA+CD45RO-CD95-CD27+CD28+. Trimming pared 2 bases from V and 3 bases from J, leaving 13 bases between. This CDR3 contains 15 residues. CDR1 MDHEN and CDR2 SYDVKM come from the germline V gene. The repertoire was sequenced with immunoSEQ multiplex PCR; TCRdb's copy has only in-frame clones and lacks some. The repertoire holds 31,000 or so clones, with 75% to 95% as singletons. The chain joins TRBV28 to TRBJ2-5, with a tentative D call TRBD1 (5 bases). The receptor's source is a woman aged 55-70 years in good health, CMV-negative, and a related stem cell transplant donor. Material: naive CD4+ T cells sorted from PBMCs. Here the CDR3 reads CASSLPGSLEETQYF. The CDR3 region has the DNA TGTGCCAGCAGTTTACCAGGGTCTTTGGAAGAGACCCAGTACTTC.